This T cell receptor (beta chain) originates from a study of blood T cell repertoires in COVID-19. Study-level information: Donors in the United States, Italy and Spain gave samples during acute or convalescent COVID-19. The analysed material was cDNA or gDNA that came from T cells, B-cell-depleted T cells, or PBMCs.

The germline CDR1 and CDR2 sequences are SQVTM and ANQGSEA. Losses at the gene ends were 1 base for V and 7 bases for J; bases not matched to a gene: 9. The CDR3 runs 15 residues. Assay used: immunoSEQ multiplex PCR; TCRdb lists only in-frame clones, some missing. Of almost 250,000 clones listed, approximately 90% are singletons. The sequence was obtained from a woman aged 25 to 39 who had recovered from COVID-19. The material sequenced was PBMCs or T cells enriched from blood (not recorded which). The chain combines TRBV29-1 with TRBJ2-1, with 8 bases identical to TRBD1. This CDR3 is CSVEGEQGVSNEQFF. In nucleotides, the CDR3 is TGCAGCGTTGAAGGGGAACAGGGGGTCAGTAATGAGCAGTTCTTC.